This TCR beta chain comes out of a study of T-cell reconstitution after alpha-beta-depleted transplantation in children (TCRdb year 2016). For the study in its entirety: Using TCR repertoire profiling, the study quantitatively followed how T-cell immune reconstitution unfolded in children after TCRalphabeta/CD19-depleted allogeneic hematopoietic cell transplantation.

Study-level results and caveats: Apparently early alphabetaT-cell count recovery about two months after transplant reportedly relied on only several hundred rapidly expanded clones derived from non-depleted graft cells. Over subsequent months, a decline in hyperexpanded clone frequencies was noted, and after one year, T-cell counts and TCRbeta diversity were mostly ascribed to newly produced T cells. In some patients, the high TCRbeta diversity seen at day 60 was put down to recipient T cells and intrathymic progenitors that had survived conditioning.

The library relied on PCR. Sequenced using an Illumina HiSeq 2500. TCR library preparation used molecular barcoding, with unique molecular identifiers applied to normalize quantification of the TCRbeta repertoire. TCRdb reworked the public reads: Q25 trimming with fastp, MiXCR clone assembly, productive beta chains retained. For every CDR3 protein sequence, its rows merge into one entry that carries the most common genes and DNA. The sample includes hundreds of thousands of distinct CDR3 sequences, with around 9.9% observed a single time. Together, the top ten hold roughly 28% of the sample. Concerning this clonotype itself: Its antigen is still unknown. A much larger clone sits a single nucleotide away, making a read error possible. Since no conserved phenylalanine or tryptophan closes the CDR3, a read error is the likely cause.

The sample's treatment or condition label, in plain terms: allogeneic hematopoietic cell transplantation with graft depleted of TCRalphabeta T cells and CD19 B cells. TCRalphabeta/CD19-depleted allogeneic hematopoietic cell grafts were given to the transplant recipients, all of whom were children. The CDR1 and CDR2 encoded by the germline V gene are KGHSH and LQKENI. From its first to its last residue, the CDR3 has 15 amino acids. Solely the CDR3 DNA is kept, with 45 bases framed from the first base. Trimming accounts for 2 bases at V and 4 bases at J, while the number of junction bases matched to no gene is 4.

The material was PBMCs, obtained before TCRalphabeta/CD19-depleted stem cell transplant. The rearranged chain carries TRBV18 and TRBJ1-3, and 8 junctional nucleotides match TRBD1. This TCR came from a child under three years old with acute myeloid leukemia, due to receive a stem cell transplant. The nucleotide sequence reads TGTGCCAGCTCACCATGGACAGGGAAAGGAAACACCATATATTTA. This encodes CASSPWTGKGNTIYL.